The rows below give T cell receptor beta chains drawn from one sample of a study of shared clonotypes between healthy human individuals. Libraries were prepared by immunoSEQ multiplex PCR; TCRdb keeps only in-frame clonotypes and omits some of them. This table holds hundreds of thousands of clones, 96% found once. Source material: naive CD4+ T cells sorted from blood. The receptors were gathered from a woman aged 25 to 39 in good health. Each CDR3 is given with its conserved first and last residue. The D gene is left open where the match is weak. The size field is filled for only some rows; it gives once, few, many or a size class.

clone size: NA
J gene: TRBJ1-2
V gene: TRBV11-2
D gene: NA
CDR3 protein: CASSAPKVGGYTF
CDR3 DNA: TGTGCCAGCAGCGCGCCCAAGGTTGGTGGCTACACCTTC

clone size: NA
J gene: TRBJ2-3
V gene: TRBV29-1
D gene: TRBD1
CDR3 protein: CSERTGGTDTQYF
CDR3 DNA: TGCAGCGAAAGGACAGGGGGCACAGATACGCAGTATTTT

clone size: NA
J gene: TRBJ2-6
V gene: TRBV11-2
D gene: NA
CDR3 protein: CASSFLSGHSGANVLTF
CDR3 DNA: TGTGCCAGCAGCTTTCTGTCCGGTCACTCTGGGGCCAACGTCCTGACTTTC

clone size: NA
J gene: TRBJ1-1
V gene: TRBV29-1
D gene: TRBD1
CDR3 protein: CSVARDRATEAFF
CDR3 DNA: TGCAGCGTTGCCCGGGACAGGGCCACTGAAGCTTTCTTT

clone size: once
J gene: TRBJ1-5
V gene: TRBV19
D gene: NA
CDR3 protein: CASSIGSTDSNQPQHF
CDR3 DNA: TGTGCCAGTAGTATAGGCTCGACCGATAGCAATCAGCCCCAGCATTTT

clone size: NA
J gene: TRBJ1-2
V gene: TRBV5-4
D gene: TRBD1
CDR3 protein: CASSWDRGDGYTF
CDR3 DNA: TGTGCCAGCAGCTGGGACAGGGGAGATGGCTACACCTTC

clone size: once
J gene: TRBJ2-2
V gene: TRBV5-1
D gene: TRBD2
CDR3 protein: CASMGLAYTGELFF
CDR3 DNA: TGCGCCAGCATGGGACTAGCGTACACCGGGGAGCTGTTTTTT

clone size: NA
J gene: TRBJ2-3
V gene: TRBV18
D gene: TRBD2
CDR3 protein: CASSPTELAGGLASTDTQYF
CDR3 DNA: TGTGCCAGCTCACCAACTGAACTAGCGGGAGGGTTGGCTAGCACAGATACGCAGTATTTT

clone size: NA
J gene: TRBJ2-1
V gene: TRBV28
D gene: TRBD1
CDR3 protein: CASSYTGTADNEQFF
CDR3 DNA: TGTGCCAGCAGCTATACCGGGACAGCCGACAATGAGCAGTTCTTC

clone size: NA
J gene: TRBJ1-1
V gene: TRBV2
D gene: NA
CDR3 protein: CASRPEKGGATEAFF
CDR3 DNA: TGTGCCAGCAGACCAGAAAAGGGGGGGGCCACTGAAGCTTTCTTT

clone size: NA
J gene: TRBJ2-1
V gene: TRBV5-4
D gene: NA
CDR3 protein: CASSLILNNEQFF
CDR3 DNA: TGTGCCAGCAGCTTGATTCTAAACAATGAGCAGTTCTTC

clone size: NA
J gene: TRBJ2-3
V gene: TRBV30
D gene: NA
CDR3 protein: CAWSVGDGTQYF
CDR3 DNA: TGTGCCTGGAGTGTAGGCGACGGTACGCAGTATTTT

clone size: NA
J gene: TRBJ2-1
V gene: TRBV5-1
D gene: NA
CDR3 protein: CASSSEGEGFNEQFF
CDR3 DNA: TGCGCCAGCAGCTCTGAGGGGGAAGGGTTTAATGAGCAGTTCTTC

clone size: NA
J gene: TRBJ1-2
V gene: TRBV18
D gene: NA
CDR3 protein: CASSPSDRAYGYTF
CDR3 DNA: TGTGCCAGCTCACCGTCGGACAGAGCCTATGGCTACACCTTC

clone size: NA
J gene: TRBJ1-2
V gene: TRBV29-1
D gene: TRBD1
CDR3 protein: CSVDRGGYTF
CDR3 DNA: TGCAGCGTTGACAGGGGGGGCTACACCTTC

clone size: once
J gene: TRBJ2-7
V gene: TRBV6-1
D gene: TRBD1
CDR3 protein: CATDRGLGEQYF
CDR3 DNA: TGTGCCACGGACAGGGGGCTGGGCGAGCAGTACTTC

clone size: NA
J gene: TRBJ2-1
V gene: TRBV18
D gene: TRBD2
CDR3 protein: CASSPLSGGPYNEQFF
CDR3 DNA: TGTGCCAGCTCACCATTGTCGGGAGGGCCCTACAATGAGCAGTTCTTC

clone size: once
J gene: TRBJ2-7
V gene: TRBV7-6
D gene: TRBD2
CDR3 protein: CASSQGLEDPTYEQYF
CDR3 DNA: TGTGCCAGCAGCCAGGGACTAGAGGACCCTACCTACGAGCAGTACTTC

clone size: NA
J gene: TRBJ2-7
V gene: TRBV27
D gene: NA
CDR3 protein: CASSLRGASSEQYF
CDR3 DNA: TGTGCCAGCAGTTTGAGGGGTGCGTCGTCCGAGCAGTACTTC

clone size: NA
J gene: TRBJ2-7
V gene: TRBV27
D gene: NA
CDR3 protein: CASSFPPYEQYF
CDR3 DNA: TGTGCCAGCAGTTTCCCTCCCTACGAGCAGTACTTC

clone size: NA
J gene: TRBJ1-4
V gene: TRBV7-9
D gene: NA
CDR3 protein: CASGPGRDEKLFF
CDR3 DNA: TGTGCCAGCGGGCCGGGTAGGGATGAAAAACTGTTTTTT

clone size: NA
J gene: TRBJ2-1
V gene: TRBV2
D gene: NA
CDR3 protein: CASRGSTVGEQFF
CDR3 DNA: TGTGCCAGCAGAGGTTCCACCGTCGGAGAGCAGTTCTTC

clone size: NA
J gene: TRBJ2-7
V gene: TRBV4-1
D gene: TRBD2
CDR3 protein: CASSQPGTTTYEQYF
CDR3 DNA: TGCGCCAGCAGCCAGCCCGGGACTACCACTTACGAGCAGTACTTC

clone size: NA
J gene: TRBJ2-2
V gene: TRBV5-1
D gene: NA
CDR3 protein: CASSSGLTENTGELFF
CDR3 DNA: TGCGCCAGCAGCTCGGGGTTGACAGAGAACACCGGGGAGCTGTTTTTT

clone size: NA
J gene: TRBJ1-2
V gene: TRBV28
D gene: NA
CDR3 protein: CASSLRWQALYGYTF
CDR3 DNA: TGTGCCAGCAGTTTGAGGTGGCAGGCTCTCTATGGCTACACCTTC

clone size: NA
J gene: TRBJ1-6
V gene: TRBV7-8
D gene: NA
CDR3 protein: CASTLEGTNSPLHF
CDR3 DNA: TGTGCCAGCACTCTAGAAGGGACTAACTCACCCCTCCACTTT

clone size: NA
J gene: TRBJ1-4
V gene: TRBV4-1
D gene: NA
CDR3 protein: CASSQGGVGLEKLFF
CDR3 DNA: TGCGCCAGCAGCCAAGGAGGGGTAGGGTTGGAAAAACTGTTTTTT

clone size: NA
J gene: TRBJ2-1
V gene: TRBV27
D gene: NA
CDR3 protein: CASSFSNEQFF
CDR3 DNA: TGTGCCAGCAGTTTTTCTAATGAGCAGTTCTTC

clone size: NA
J gene: TRBJ2-4
V gene: TRBV19
D gene: NA
CDR3 protein: CASKDGQLAKNIQYF
CDR3 DNA: TGTGCCAGTAAAGACGGACAGCTAGCCAAAAACATTCAGTACTTC

clone size: NA
J gene: TRBJ1-4
V gene: TRBV6-1
D gene: NA
CDR3 protein: CASSDRGEKLFF
CDR3 DNA: TGTGCCAGCAGTGACCGGGGGGAAAAACTGTTTTTT

clone size: NA
J gene: TRBJ1-5
V gene: TRBV30
D gene: NA
CDR3 protein: CAWSHGTDQPQHF
CDR3 DNA: TGTGCCTGGAGCCATGGTACCGATCAGCCCCAGCATTTT

clone size: NA
J gene: TRBJ1-3
V gene: TRBV7-9
D gene: NA
CDR3 protein: CASSPRTDYSGNTIYF
CDR3 DNA: TGTGCCAGCAGCCCACGGACGGACTACTCTGGAAACACCATATATTTT

clone size: NA
J gene: TRBJ2-7
V gene: TRBV27
D gene: NA
CDR3 protein: CASSSFYEQYF
CDR3 DNA: TGTGCCAGCAGTTCCTTTTACGAGCAGTACTTC

clone size: NA
J gene: TRBJ2-1
V gene: TRBV7-9
D gene: TRBD2
CDR3 protein: CASSLGLAGGGDYNEQFF
CDR3 DNA: TGTGCCAGCAGCTTGGGACTAGCGGGAGGGGGGGATTACAATGAGCAGTTCTTC

clone size: NA
J gene: TRBJ2-3
V gene: TRBV19
D gene: TRBD1
CDR3 protein: CASSIGTGGRDTQYF
CDR3 DNA: TGTGCCAGTAGTATTGGGACAGGGGGCAGAGATACGCAGTATTTT

clone size: NA
J gene: TRBJ2-7
V gene: TRBV11-2
D gene: NA
CDR3 protein: CASSLSGSNEQYF
CDR3 DNA: TGTGCCAGCAGCTTGTCAGGGAGTAACGAGCAGTACTTC

clone size: NA
J gene: TRBJ2-2
V gene: TRBV12-5
D gene: TRBD2
CDR3 protein: CASGFSPVMTSGSPGELFF
CDR3 DNA: TGTGCTAGTGGTTTCTCTCCTGTCATGACTAGCGGGAGTCCCGGGGAGCTGTTTTTT

clone size: NA
J gene: TRBJ1-5
V gene: TRBV7-9
D gene: NA
CDR3 protein: CASSSNSHTGGNQPQHF
CDR3 DNA: TGTGCCAGCAGCTCGAACAGTCACACCGGTGGCAATCAGCCCCAGCATTTT

clone size: NA
J gene: TRBJ2-7
V gene: TRBV28
D gene: NA
CDR3 protein: CASTRDGPYEQYF
CDR3 DNA: TGTGCCAGCACCCGCGACGGACCCTACGAGCAGTACTTC

clone size: NA
J gene: TRBJ2-2
V gene: TRBV4-1
D gene: TRBD1
CDR3 protein: CASRQGAEDGELFF
CDR3 DNA: TGCGCCAGCAGACAGGGGGCAGAGGACGGGGAGCTGTTTTTT

clone size: once
J gene: TRBJ1-5
V gene: TRBV7-9
D gene: NA
CDR3 protein: CASSLATVNQPQHF
CDR3 DNA: TGTGCCAGCAGCTTAGCGACGGTCAATCAGCCCCAGCATTTT

clone size: NA
J gene: TRBJ2-7
V gene: TRBV7-2
D gene: TRBD2
CDR3 protein: CASSLAGTSGASYEQYF
CDR3 DNA: TGTGCCAGCAGCTTAGCGGGGACTAGCGGAGCTTCCTACGAGCAGTACTTC

clone size: NA
J gene: TRBJ2-1
V gene: TRBV27
D gene: NA
CDR3 protein: CASSPGRSSYNEQFF
CDR3 DNA: TGTGCCAGCAGCCCCGGGAGATCGTCGTACAATGAGCAGTTCTTC

clone size: NA
J gene: TRBJ2-7
V gene: TRBV27
D gene: NA
CDR3 protein: CASSFSRQVQEQYF
CDR3 DNA: TGTGCCAGCAGTTTCTCCCGACAGGTCCAGGAGCAGTACTTC

clone size: NA
J gene: TRBJ1-6
V gene: TRBV18
D gene: NA
CDR3 protein: CASSPRGANSPLHF
CDR3 DNA: TGTGCCAGCTCACCAAGGGGGGCCAATTCACCCCTCCACTTT

clone size: NA
J gene: TRBJ2-5
V gene: TRBV5-8
D gene: TRBD1
CDR3 protein: CASSPGPDRGPETQYF
CDR3 DNA: TGTGCCAGCAGCCCGGGGCCTGACAGGGGCCCAGAGACCCAGTACTTC

clone size: NA
J gene: TRBJ2-5
V gene: TRBV7-9
D gene: NA
CDR3 protein: CASSPPLGRGVETQYF
CDR3 DNA: TGTGCCAGCAGCCCCCCCTTGGGAAGGGGAGTAGAGACCCAGTACTTC

clone size: NA
J gene: TRBJ2-3
V gene: TRBV11-3
D gene: NA
CDR3 protein: CASSLGTGTTDTQYF
CDR3 DNA: TGTGCCAGCAGCTTAGGGACGGGAACCACAGATACGCAGTATTTT

clone size: NA
J gene: TRBJ1-1
V gene: TRBV2
D gene: TRBD1
CDR3 protein: CASRDRATEAFF
CDR3 DNA: TGTGCCAGCCGGGACAGGGCCACTGAAGCTTTCTTT